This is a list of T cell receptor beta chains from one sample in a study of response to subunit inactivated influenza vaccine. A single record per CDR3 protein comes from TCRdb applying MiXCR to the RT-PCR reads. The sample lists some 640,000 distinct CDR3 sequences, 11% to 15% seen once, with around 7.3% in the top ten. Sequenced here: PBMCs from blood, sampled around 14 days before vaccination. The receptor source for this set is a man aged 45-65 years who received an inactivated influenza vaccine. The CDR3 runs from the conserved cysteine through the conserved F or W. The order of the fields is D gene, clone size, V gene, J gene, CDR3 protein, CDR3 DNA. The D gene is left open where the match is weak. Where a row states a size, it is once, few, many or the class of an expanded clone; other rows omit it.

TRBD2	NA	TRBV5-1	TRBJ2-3	CASKWLGGGATDTQYF	TGCGCCAGCAAATGGCTTGGCGGGGGGGCAACAGATACGCAGTATTTT
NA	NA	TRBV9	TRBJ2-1	CASSVHIRARTGSTNNEQFF	TGTGCCAGCAGCGTTCATATCCGGGCCCGAACAGGGTCAACTAACAATGAGCAGTTCTTC
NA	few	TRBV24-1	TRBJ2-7	CATSEVRDDPTYEQYF	TGTGCCACCAGTGAAGTCCGGGACGACCCCACCTACGAGCAGTACTTC
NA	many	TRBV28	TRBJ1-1	CASSLLSGNTEAFF	TGTGCCAGCAGTTTATTGTCCGGAAACACTGAAGCTTTCTTT
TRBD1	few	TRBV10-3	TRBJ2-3	CAIGQGASDTQYF	TGTGCCATCGGACAGGGGGCCTCAGATACGCAGTATTTT
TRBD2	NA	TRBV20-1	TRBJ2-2	CSALSGSTPGELFF	TGCAGTGCTTTGAGCGGGAGTACTCCCGGGGAGCTGTTTTTT
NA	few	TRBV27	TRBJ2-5	CASSFVRGWETQYF	TGTGCCAGCAGTTTTGTCAGGGGCTGGGAGACCCAGTACTTC
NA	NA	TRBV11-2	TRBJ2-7	CASSLNPPPYEQYF	TGTGCCAGCAGCTTAAACCCACCTCCCTACGAGCAGTACTTC
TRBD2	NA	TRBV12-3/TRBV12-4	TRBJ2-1	CASRWKRLAGFYNEQFF	TGTGCCAGCAGGTGGAAAAGACTAGCGGGGTTCTACAATGAGCAGTTCTTC
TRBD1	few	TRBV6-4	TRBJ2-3	CASSDSQGATDTQYF	TGTGCCAGCAGTGACTCTCAGGGGGCAACAGATACGCAGTATTTT
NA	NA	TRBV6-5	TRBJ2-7	CASSYSGGSGYEQYF	TGTGCCAGCAGTTACTCTGGGGGGTCTGGCTACGAGCAGTACTTC
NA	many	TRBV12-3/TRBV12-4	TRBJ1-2	CASRQGIDGYTF	TGTGCCAGCAGACAGGGTATCGATGGCTACACCTTC
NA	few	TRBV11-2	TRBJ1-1	CASSWGENTEAFF	TGTGCCAGCAGCTGGGGCGAGAACACTGAAGCTTTCTTT
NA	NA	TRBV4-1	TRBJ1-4	CASSQDRGPNEKLFF	TGCGCCAGCAGCCAAGACAGGGGACCCAATGAAAAACTGTTTTTT
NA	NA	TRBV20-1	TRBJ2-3	CSESAGTHIGDTQYF	TGCAGTGAATCCGCCGGGACTCACATCGGGGATACGCAGTATTTT
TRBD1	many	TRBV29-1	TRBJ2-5	CSVQNRGRQETQYF	TGCAGCGTTCAAAACAGGGGGAGGCAAGAGACCCAGTACTTC
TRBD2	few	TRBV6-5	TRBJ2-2	CASSYYRASGITGELFF	TGTGCCAGCAGTTACTATCGGGCTAGCGGGATCACCGGGGAGCTGTTTTTT
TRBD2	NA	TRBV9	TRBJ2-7	CASSVGTSGNEQYF	TGTGCCAGCAGCGTAGGGACTAGCGGTAACGAGCAGTACTTC
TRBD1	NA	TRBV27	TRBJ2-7	CASSVDRVRSYEQYF	TGTGCCAGCAGCGTAGACAGGGTAAGGTCCTACGAGCAGTACTTC
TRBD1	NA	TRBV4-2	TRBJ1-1	CASSLPPQGAMNTEAFF	TGTGCCAGCAGCCTCCCCCCACAGGGGGCCATGAACACTGAAGCTTTCTTT
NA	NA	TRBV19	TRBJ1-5	CASSIGARSPQPQHF	TGTGCCAGTAGTATAGGGGCCCGATCCCCTCAGCCCCAGCATTTT
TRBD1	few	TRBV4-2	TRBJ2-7	CASSQVGLRDRVHEQYF	TGTGCCAGCAGCCAAGTTGGGCTGCGGGACAGGGTCCACGAGCAGTACTTC
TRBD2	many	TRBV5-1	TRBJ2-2	CASSSRLAGNTGELFF	TGCGCCAGCAGCTCCAGACTAGCGGGGAACACCGGGGAGCTGTTTTTT
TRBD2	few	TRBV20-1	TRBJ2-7	CSARRAGELSYEQYF	TGCAGTGCTAGAAGAGCGGGAGAGCTCTCTTACGAGCAGTACTTC
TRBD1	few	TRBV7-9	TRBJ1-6	CASSSGQRGSPLHF	TGTGCCAGCAGCTCGGGACAGCGTGGGTCACCCCTCCACTTT
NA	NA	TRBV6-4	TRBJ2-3	CASSRLGTPGDTQYF	TGTGCCAGCAGTCGTTTGGGAACTCCCGGAGATACGCAGTATTTT
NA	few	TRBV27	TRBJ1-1	CASSKRSAGSTEAFF	TGTGCCAGCAGTAAACGGTCCGCGGGTAGCACTGAAGCTTTCTTT
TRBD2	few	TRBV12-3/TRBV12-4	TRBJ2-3	CASSPREGRGSTDTQYF	TGTGCCAGCAGTCCCCGGGAAGGGCGGGGGAGCACAGATACGCAGTATTTT
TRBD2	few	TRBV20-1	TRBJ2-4	CSARVGLGLAGAYGKNIQYF	TGCAGTGCTAGAGTCGGGCTTGGACTAGCGGGAGCATATGGCAAAAACATTCAGTACTTC
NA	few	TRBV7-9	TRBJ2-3	CASSLAWGDTQYF	TGTGCCAGCAGCTTAGCGTGGGGAGATACGCAGTATTTT
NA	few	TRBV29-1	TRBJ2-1	CSVGVSTIEQFF	TGCAGCGTTGGAGTAAGTACAATCGAGCAGTTCTTC
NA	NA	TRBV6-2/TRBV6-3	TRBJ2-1	CASSPPSASYNEQFF	TGTGCCAGCAGCCCACCTAGCGCATCCTACAATGAGCAGTTCTTC
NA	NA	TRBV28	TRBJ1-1	CASVGPTNTEAFF	TGTGCCAGCGTGGGGCCGACGAACACTGAAGCTTTCTTT
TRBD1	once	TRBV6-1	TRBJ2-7	CASSPSLGTGVSYEQYF	TGTGCCAGCAGTCCCAGCCTCGGGACAGGGGTCTCCTACGAGCAGTACTTC
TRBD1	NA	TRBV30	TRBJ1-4	CAWSVLWDRHEKLFF	TGTGCCTGGAGTGTACTTTGGGACAGGCATGAAAAACTGTTTTTT
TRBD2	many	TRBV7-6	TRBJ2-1	CASSLEVAGAGYNEQFF	TGTGCCAGCAGCTTAGAGGTAGCGGGAGCGGGCTACAATGAGCAGTTCTTC
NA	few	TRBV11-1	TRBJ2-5	CASSLERVWETQYF	TGTGCCAGCAGCTTGGAGCGGGTCTGGGAGACCCAGTACTTC
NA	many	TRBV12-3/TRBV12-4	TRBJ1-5	CASSLRSNQPQHF	TGTGCCAGCAGTTTAAGAAGCAATCAGCCCCAGCATTTT
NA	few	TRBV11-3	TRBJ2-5	CASSTSDTGTETQYF	TGTGCCAGCAGCACGTCAGACACAGGGACGGAGACCCAGTACTTC
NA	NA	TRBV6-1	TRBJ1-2	CASSELDGIYGYTF	TGTGCCAGCAGTGAATTGGACGGGATCTATGGCTACACCTTC
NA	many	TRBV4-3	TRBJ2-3	CASSQDVRTDTQYF	TGCGCCAGCAGCCAAGATGTCCGCACAGATACGCAGTATTTT
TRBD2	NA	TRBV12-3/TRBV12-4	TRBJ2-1	CASSPPLPGGRQFF	TGTGCCAGCAGTCCGCCCTTGCCGGGAGGTCGGCAGTTCTTC
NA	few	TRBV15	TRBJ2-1	CATSRGDRRSYNEQFF	TGTGCCACCAGCAGAGGAGATCGACGCTCCTACAATGAGCAGTTCTTC
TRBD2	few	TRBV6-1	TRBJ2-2	CASISLAGAGGELFF	TGTGCCAGCATCTCACTAGCGGGAGCGGGCGGGGAGCTGTTTTTT
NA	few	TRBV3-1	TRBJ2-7	CASSLSQVAYEQYF	TGTGCCAGCAGCCTTTCACAGGTCGCCTACGAGCAGTACTTC
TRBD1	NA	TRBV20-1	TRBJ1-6	CSANPVGTGGWYSPLHF	TGCAGTGCTAATCCTGTGGGGACAGGGGGCTGGTATTCACCCCTCCACTTT